The rows below give T cell receptor beta chains drawn from one sample of a study of blood T cell repertoires in COVID-19. The repertoire was sequenced with immunoSEQ multiplex PCR; TCRdb's copy has only in-frame clones and lacks some. Counted here are around 150,000 clones, 85% occurring once; the ten biggest clones make up around 6.2%. The source material was PBMCs or T cells enriched from blood (not recorded which). Receptors originate from a woman aged 40 to 50 who had recovered from COVID-19. CDR3s include the opening cysteine and the closing phenylalanine or tryptophan. D genes are given only for firm matches. Expanded clones get a size class; other rows say once, few or many, or leave the size out.

D gene | J gene | clone size | CDR3 length | V gene | CDR3 DNA | CDR3 protein
- | TRBJ1-5 | once | 15 | TRBV2 | TGTGCCAGCAGTGATTTGAGACAGAGCAATCAGCCCCAGCATTTT | CASSDLRQSNQPQHF
- | TRBJ2-1 | - | 16 | TRBV5-4 | TGTGCCAGCTCTAAGCCCGGGGAAAGCTCCTACAATGAGCAGTTCTTC | CASSKPGESSYNEQFF
- | TRBJ2-7 | - | 14 | TRBV9 | TGTGCCAGCAGCCCAACAGGGCTGGGGTACGAGCAGTACTTC | CASSPTGLGYEQYF
TRBD1 | TRBJ2-2 | - | 15 | TRBV5-1 | TGCGCCAGCAGTTCCGGGACAGGGACTGGCGGGGAGCTGTTTTTT | CASSSGTGTGGELFF
TRBD2 | TRBJ2-1 | - | 19 | TRBV5-1 | TGCGCCAGCAGCTCACCCGGGACAGGAGGGTTAGCGGGAGGGGTGGAGCAGTTCTTC | CASSSPGTGGLAGGVEQFF
TRBD2 | TRBJ2-7 | once | 17 | TRBV3-1/TRBV3-2 | TGTGCCAGCAGCCCTCCACCGGGACTAGCGGGAAACGGGGAGCAGTACTTC | CASSPPPGLAGNGEQYF
- | TRBJ2-7 | few | 14 | TRBV19 | TGTGCCAGTAGTATCGGCAGCGGCTCCTACGAGCAGTACTTC | CASSIGSGSYEQYF
TRBD1 | TRBJ2-7 | once | 14 | TRBV5-1 | TGCGCCAGCAGCTTGAGGACAGGAAACTACGAGCAGTACTTC | CASSLRTGNYEQYF
- | TRBJ2-3 | few | 12 | TRBV7-2 | TGTGCCAGCACCCCTCGGACAGATACGCAGTATTTT | CASTPRTDTQYF
- | TRBJ2-5 | - | 15 | TRBV6-1 | TGTGCCAGCAGTGAAGGCAGGTTGTACCAAGAGACCCAGTACTTC | CASSEGRLYQETQYF
TRBD1 | TRBJ1-4 | - | 14 | TRBV19 | TGTGCCAGTAGTACCTCCGGGACAGGTGTGAAACTGTTTTTT | CASSTSGTGVKLFF
TRBD1 | TRBJ1-1 | - | 14 | TRBV6-5 | TGTGCCAGCAGACCGGGACAGACGAACACTGAAGCTTTCTTT | CASRPGQTNTEAFF
TRBD1 | TRBJ1-2 | - | 14 | TRBV28 | TGTGCCAGCAGGGGGACAGGAGTAAAATATGGCTACACCTTC | CASRGTGVKYGYTF
- | TRBJ1-2 | - | 16 | TRBV5-1 | TGCGCCAGCAGCTTGGACGTACAAGGGGCGCTTTCTGGCTACACCTTC | CASSLDVQGALSGYTF
- | TRBJ2-7 | once | 15 | TRBV15 | TGTGCCACCAGCAGAGAGCCGGGGAGCTCCTACGAGCAGTACTTC | CATSREPGSSYEQYF
- | TRBJ2-7 | - | 14 | TRBV19 | TGTGCCAGTAGTACTGTGGACAGTTCATACGAGCAGTACTTC | CASSTVDSSYEQYF
TRBD1 | TRBJ1-4 | - | 16 | TRBV3-1/TRBV3-2 | TGTGCCAGCAGCCAGGGTGGGGACAGGGCGAATGAAAAACTGTTTTTT | CASSQGGDRANEKLFF
TRBD2 | TRBJ2-3 | once | 17 | TRBV7-3 | TGTGCCAGCAGCTTTGGGCTGGGCGGGAGTGGGACAGATACGCAGTATTTT | CASSFGLGGSGTDTQYF
- | TRBJ1-5 | - | 14 | TRBV11-2 | TGTGCCAGCAGCGGCGGGGGGGGCGATCAGCCCCAGCATTTT | CASSGGGGDQPQHF
- | TRBJ2-2 | few | 14 | TRBV18 | TGTGCCAGCTCACCGACAGGACGTGAGGAGGAGCTGTTTTTT | CASSPTGREEELFF
TRBD1 | TRBJ2-7 | few | 14 | TRBV5-4 | TGTGCCAGCAGCCACCCTGACAGGGCCTACGAGCAGTACTTC | CASSHPDRAYEQYF
- | TRBJ1-3 | - | 16 | TRBV19 | TGTGCCAGTAGTATGAACAGGTTCAGCTCTGGAAACACCATATATTTT | CASSMNRFSSGNTIYF
TRBD2 | TRBJ2-2 | - | 17 | TRBV4-2 | TGTGCCAGCAGCCAAGCGACTAGCGGGAGTCGTAGCGGGGAGCTGTTTTTT | CASSQATSGSRSGELFF
TRBD2 | TRBJ2-1 | - | 11 | TRBV11-1 | TGTGCCAGCAGCGCGGGGACTACGAAGTTCTTC | CASSAGTTKFF
- | TRBJ1-1 | once | 13 | TRBV19 | TGTGCCAGTAGTACTTCAGTGAACACTGAAGCTTTCTTT | CASSTSVNTEAFF
- | TRBJ1-1 | - | 13 | TRBV3-1/TRBV3-2 | TGTGCCAGCAGCCGCAGACAGAACACTGAAGCTTTCTTT | CASSRRQNTEAFF
TRBD2 | TRBJ2-7 | - | 11 | TRBV29-1 | TGCAGCGTAGCGGGAGGGGGTGAGCAGTACTTC | CSVAGGGEQYF
TRBD1 | TRBJ2-1 | - | 13 | TRBV6-5 | TGTGCCAGCAGGGGGACAGGGGACAATGAGCAGTTCTTC | CASRGTGDNEQFF
- | TRBJ2-5 | - | 12 | TRBV2 | TGTGCCAGCACCCCCGGAGGGGGGGCCCAGTACTTC | CASTPGGGAQYF
TRBD1 | TRBJ1-2 | - | 15 | TRBV7-9 | TGTGCCAGCAGCACCTCAGGGGGACCGGGGTATGGCTACACCTTC | CASSTSGGPGYGYTF
- | TRBJ2-3 | - | 16 | TRBV5-8 | TGTGCCAGCAGCTTGGTCCAAGGGGTCCGCAGAGTCACGCAGTATTTT | CASSLVQGVRRVTQYF
TRBD1 | TRBJ2-7 | - | 13 | TRBV6-5 | TGTGCCAGCAGAAGGGGACAGGGCTACGAGCAGTACTTC | CASRRGQGYEQYF
TRBD2 | TRBJ2-1 | - | 14 | TRBV30 | TGTGCCTGGAGTGGCCGCGGGGGAGGGCATGAGCAGTTCTTC | CAWSGRGGGHEQFF
TRBD2 | TRBJ2-3 | - | 16 | TRBV19 | TGTGCCAGTAGTACAAGTAGCGGGGGGGGCACAGATACGCAGTATTTT | CASSTSSGGGTDTQYF
TRBD2 | TRBJ2-1 | few | 16 | TRBV11-2 | TGTGCCAGCCGTCGAGTAGCGGGAGGGCGGAACAATGAGCAGTTCTTC | CASRRVAGGRNNEQFF
TRBD1 | TRBJ2-7 | few | 16 | TRBV2 | TGTGCCAGCAATGAAGGGACAGGGGGCCTTAGAGACGAGCAGTACTTC | CASNEGTGGLRDEQYF
TRBD2 | TRBJ2-1 | - | 16 | TRBV10-3 | TGTGCCATCAGTGCCCTCGTGGCGGGAGGGTTCAATGAGCAGTTCTTC | CAISALVAGGFNEQFF
TRBD2 | TRBJ2-5 | - | 13 | TRBV7-3 | TGTGCCAGCAGCCCCTGGGGGGGAGAGACCCAGTACTTC | CASSPWGGETQYF
- | TRBJ1-5 | - | 14 | TRBV13 | TGTGCCAGCAGCTCGGGGACAAGCAATCAGCCCCAGCATTTT | CASSSGTSNQPQHF
- | TRBJ1-2 | once | 14 | TRBV4-1 | TGCGCCAGCAGCCAGAACACAGGGTACTATGGCTACACCTTC | CASSQNTGYYGYTF
- | TRBJ2-7 | - | 14 | TRBV7-8 | TGTGCCAGCAGCACGACAGGAGGAAACTACGAGCAGTACTTC | CASSTTGGNYEQYF
TRBD2 | TRBJ2-5 | - | 15 | TRBV5-4 | TGTGCCAGCAGTAAGGGCGGGGGGGGCGTGGAGACCCAGTACTTC | CASSKGGGGVETQYF
TRBD1 | TRBJ1-2 | few | 15 | TRBV5-1 | TGCGCCAGCAGCCCGGGACAGGGGGCAGGATATGGCTACACCTTC | CASSPGQGAGYGYTF
- | TRBJ2-1 | once | 18 | TRBV4-1 | TGCGCCAGCAGCCCTGCCATGGGACAAGGGTCTACCTACAATGAGCAGTTCTTC | CASSPAMGQGSTYNEQFF
TRBD2 | TRBJ2-5 | - | 15 | TRBV7-8 | TGTGCCAGCAGCTTCCCGGGAGGTAGCGAAGAGACCCAGTACTTC | CASSFPGGSEETQYF
- | TRBJ2-5 | - | 14 | TRBV15 | TGTGCCACCAGTCGTCGAGAGGCCAAAGAGACCCAGTACTTC | CATSRREAKETQYF
- | TRBJ2-2 | - | 15 | TRBV2 | TGTGCCAGCAGTGAGACCGCAGGGGACACCGGGGAGCTGTTTTTT | CASSETAGDTGELFF
TRBD1 | TRBJ1-2 | once | 16 | TRBV6-5 | TGTGCCAGCAGTTCCGCTAACTCAGGGGGCCGCTATGGCTACACCTTC | CASSSANSGGRYGYTF
TRBD1 | TRBJ2-7 | few | 15 | TRBV3-1/TRBV3-2 | TGTGCCAGCAGCCACCTGAGAGGGGGCATCTACGAGCAGTACTTC | CASSHLRGGIYEQYF
TRBD1 | TRBJ1-5 | - | 14 | TRBV6-1 | TGTGCCAGCAGTGAAGGAGGGGGCGCGCAGCCCCAGCATTTT | CASSEGGGAQPQHF
- | TRBJ2-1 | once | 14 | TRBV24-1 | TGTGCCACCAGTCAGGGTCTCTCCTACAATGAGCAGTTCTTC | CATSQGLSYNEQFF
TRBD1 | TRBJ1-1 | - | 13 | TRBV12-3/TRBV12-4 | TGTGCCAGCAGTTTCACAGGGGGGGCTGAAGCTTTCTTT | CASSFTGGAEAFF
- | TRBJ1-1 | - | 14 | TRBV5-4 | TGTGCCAGCAGCTCGCTACAGGGAAACACTGAAGCTTTCTTT | CASSSLQGNTEAFF
TRBD2 | TRBJ2-3 | - | 16 | TRBV27 | TGTGCCAGCAGTTTCGGGCGGGAGGCCCGCACAGATACGCAGTATTTT | CASSFGREARTDTQYF
- | TRBJ1-2 | - | 13 | TRBV6-5 | TGTGCCAGCAAAGAGGATGGGACTTCAGGCTACACCTTC | CASKEDGTSGYTF